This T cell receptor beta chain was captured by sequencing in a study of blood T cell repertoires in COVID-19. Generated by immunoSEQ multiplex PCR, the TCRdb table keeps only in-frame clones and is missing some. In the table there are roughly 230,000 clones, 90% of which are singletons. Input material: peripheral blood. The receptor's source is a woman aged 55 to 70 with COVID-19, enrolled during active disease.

In nucleotides, the CDR3 is TGTGCCAGTAAACTGACAGGGGCCAACAATCAGCCCCAGCATTTT. Translating gives CASKLTGANNQPQHF. This sequence joins TRBV19 and TRBJ1-5; 8 bases are a match to TRBD1. The V gene end was trimmed by 7 bases and the J gene end by 3 bases; junction bases not matched to a gene: 8. Germline values: CDR1 LNHDA, CDR2 SQIVND (reference sequence). The CDR3 runs to 15 residues.